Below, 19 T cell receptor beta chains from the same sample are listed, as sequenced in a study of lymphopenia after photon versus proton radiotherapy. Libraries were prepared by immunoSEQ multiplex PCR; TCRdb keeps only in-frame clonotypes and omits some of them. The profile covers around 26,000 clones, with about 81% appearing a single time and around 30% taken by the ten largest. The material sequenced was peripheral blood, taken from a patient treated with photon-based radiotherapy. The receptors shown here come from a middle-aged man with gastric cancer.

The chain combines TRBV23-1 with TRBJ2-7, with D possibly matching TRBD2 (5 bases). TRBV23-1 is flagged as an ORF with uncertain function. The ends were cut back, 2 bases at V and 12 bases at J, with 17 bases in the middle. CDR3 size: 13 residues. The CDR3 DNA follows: TGCGCCAGCAGTCAAGGCGGGCAGGTCTACCGGTACTTC. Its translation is CASSQGGQVYRYF.

The CDR3 DNA reads TGTGCCAGCAGCGCAGGGCTTTTACAGGGAATTCAGGGCTACACCTTC. Residues: CASSAGLLQGIQGYTF. V usage is TRBV9 and J usage is TRBJ1-2, with D tentatively TRBD1 (6 bases). This CDR3 spans 16 amino acids. CDR1 is SGDLS and CDR2 is YYNGEE in the germline V gene. V was trimmed by 3 bases and J by 8 bases, leaving 23 bases between them.

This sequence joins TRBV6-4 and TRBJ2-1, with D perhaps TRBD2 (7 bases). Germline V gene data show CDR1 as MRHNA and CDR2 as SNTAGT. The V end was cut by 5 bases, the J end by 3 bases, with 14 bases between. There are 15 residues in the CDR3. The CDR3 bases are TGTGCCAGCAGTTTAGGCGGGGGCATCTACAATGAGCAGTTCTTC. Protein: CASSLGGGIYNEQFF.

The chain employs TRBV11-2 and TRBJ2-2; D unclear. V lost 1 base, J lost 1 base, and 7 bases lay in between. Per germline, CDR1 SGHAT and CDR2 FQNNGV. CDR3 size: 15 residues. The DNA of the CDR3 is TGTGCCAGCAGCTTAGGACACCTGAACACCGGGGAGCTGTTTTTT. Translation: CASSLGHLNTGELFF. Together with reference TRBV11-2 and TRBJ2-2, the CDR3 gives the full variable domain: EAGVAQSPRYKIIEKRQSVAFWCNPISGHATLYWYQQILGQGPKLLIQFQNNGVVDDSQLPKDRFSAERLKGVDSTLKIQPAKLEDSAVYLCASSLGHLNTGELFFGEGSRLTVL.

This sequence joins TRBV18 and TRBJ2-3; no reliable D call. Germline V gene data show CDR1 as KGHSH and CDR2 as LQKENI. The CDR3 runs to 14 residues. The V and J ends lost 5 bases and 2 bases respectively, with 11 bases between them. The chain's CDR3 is CASSEVGYTDTQYF. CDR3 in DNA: TGTGCCAGCTCAGAGGTGGGGTACACAGATACGCAGTATTTT.

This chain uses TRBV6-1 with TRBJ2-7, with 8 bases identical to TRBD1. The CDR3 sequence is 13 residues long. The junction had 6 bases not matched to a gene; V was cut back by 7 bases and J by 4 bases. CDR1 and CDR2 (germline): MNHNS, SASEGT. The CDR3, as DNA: TGTGCCAGCACTAGTCAGGGGGCATACGAGCAGTACGTC. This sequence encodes CASTSQGAYEQYV.

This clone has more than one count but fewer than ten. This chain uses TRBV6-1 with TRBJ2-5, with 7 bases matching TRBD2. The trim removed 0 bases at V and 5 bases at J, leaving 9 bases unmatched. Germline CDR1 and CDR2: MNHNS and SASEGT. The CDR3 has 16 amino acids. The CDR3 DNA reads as TGTGCCAGCAGTGAAGCGTCTAGCGGAGTACGGGAGACCCAGTACTTC. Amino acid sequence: CASSEASSGVRETQYF.

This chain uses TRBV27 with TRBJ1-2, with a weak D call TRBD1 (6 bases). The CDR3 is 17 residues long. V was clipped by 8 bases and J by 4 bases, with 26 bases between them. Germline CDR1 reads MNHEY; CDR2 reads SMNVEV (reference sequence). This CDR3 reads CASAAMNTGGHGYGYTF. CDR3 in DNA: TGTGCCAGCGCCGCTATGAACACCGGGGGGCACGGCTATGGCTACACCTTC.

The CDR3: CASSESKVSGGQETQYF. The CDR3 coding sequence is TGCGCCAGCAGTGAGTCGAAAGTGTCAGGGGGACAAGAGACCCAGTACTTC. This chain joins TRBV10-1 and TRBJ2-5; 7 bases align to TRBD1. The CDR3 length is 17 residues. Germline V lookup: CDR1 WNHNN, CDR2 SYGVQD (reference sequence). The junction had 9 bases not matched to a gene; V was cut back by 0 bases and J by 2 bases.

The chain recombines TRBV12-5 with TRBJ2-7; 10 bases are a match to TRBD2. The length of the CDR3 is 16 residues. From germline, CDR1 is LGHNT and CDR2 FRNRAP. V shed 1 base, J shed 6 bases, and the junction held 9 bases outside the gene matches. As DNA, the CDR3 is TGTGCTAGTGGTTTGGGAGAAGCGGGGGGGCCCCGCGAGCAGTACTTC. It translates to CASGLGEAGGPREQYF.

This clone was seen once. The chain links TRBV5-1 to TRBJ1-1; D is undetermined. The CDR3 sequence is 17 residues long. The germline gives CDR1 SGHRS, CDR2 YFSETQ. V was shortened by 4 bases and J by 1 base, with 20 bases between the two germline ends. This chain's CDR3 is CASSPTGGGVGNTEAFF. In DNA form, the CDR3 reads TGCGCCAGCAGCCCCACGGGCGGTGGGGTCGGGAACACTGAAGCTTTCTTT.

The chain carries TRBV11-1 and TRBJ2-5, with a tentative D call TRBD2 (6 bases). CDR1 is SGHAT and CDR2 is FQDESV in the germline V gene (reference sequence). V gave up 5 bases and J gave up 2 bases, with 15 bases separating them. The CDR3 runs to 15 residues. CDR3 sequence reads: CASSPKWGVQETQYF. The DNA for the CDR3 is TGTGCCAGCAGCCCAAAGTGGGGGGTTCAAGAGACCCAGTACTTC.

The CDR3: CASAQAGSPTDTQYF. For the CDR3, the DNA is TGTGCCAGCGCCCAGGCAGGATCCCCCACAGATACGCAGTATTTT. The J gene is TRBJ2-3, the V gene TRBV6-1; D is unclear. CDR3 length: 15 amino acids. CDR1 and CDR2 (germline): MNHNS, SASEGT. With 8 bases removed from V and 2 bases from J, the gap between germline ends came to 17 bases.

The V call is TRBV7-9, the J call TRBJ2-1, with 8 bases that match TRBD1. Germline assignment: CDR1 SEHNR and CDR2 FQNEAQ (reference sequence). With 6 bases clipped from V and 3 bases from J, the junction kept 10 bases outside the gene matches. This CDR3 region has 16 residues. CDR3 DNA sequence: TGTGCCAGCAGTCCCCCCGGGGGACAGGTCTACAATGAGCAGTTCTTC. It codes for CASSPPGGQVYNEQFF.

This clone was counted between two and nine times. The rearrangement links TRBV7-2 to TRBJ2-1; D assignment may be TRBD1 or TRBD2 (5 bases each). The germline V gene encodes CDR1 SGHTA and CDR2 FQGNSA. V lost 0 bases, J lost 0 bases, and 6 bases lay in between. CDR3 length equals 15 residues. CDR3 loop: CASSLAGVSYNEQFF. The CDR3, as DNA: TGTGCCAGCAGCTTAGCGGGGGTCTCCTACAATGAGCAGTTCTTC. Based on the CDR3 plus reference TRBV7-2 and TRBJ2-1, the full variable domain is GAGVSQSPSNKVTEKGKDVELRCDPISGHTALYWYRQSLGQGLEFLIYFQGNSAPDKSGLPSDRFSAERTGGSVSTLTIQRTQQEDSAVYLCASSLAGVSYNEQFFGPGTRLTVL.

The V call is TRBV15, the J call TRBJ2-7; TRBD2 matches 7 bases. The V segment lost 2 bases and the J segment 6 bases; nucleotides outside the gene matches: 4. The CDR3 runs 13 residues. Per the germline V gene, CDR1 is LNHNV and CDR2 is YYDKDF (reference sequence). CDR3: CATSRPGEGEQYF. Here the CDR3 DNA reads TGTGCCACCAGCAGACCCGGGGAGGGCGAGCAGTACTTC.

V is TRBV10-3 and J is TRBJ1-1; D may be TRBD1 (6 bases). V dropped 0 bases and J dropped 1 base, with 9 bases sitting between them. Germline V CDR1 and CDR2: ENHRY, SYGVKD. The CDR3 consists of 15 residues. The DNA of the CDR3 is TGTGCCATCAGTGAGTCGCAGGGGCAGAACACTGAAGCTTTCTTT. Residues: CAISESQGQNTEAFF.

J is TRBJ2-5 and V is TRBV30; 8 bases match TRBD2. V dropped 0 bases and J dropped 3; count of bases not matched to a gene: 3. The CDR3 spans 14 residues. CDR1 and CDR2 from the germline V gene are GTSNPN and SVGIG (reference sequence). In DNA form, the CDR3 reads TGTGCCTGGAGTGTACATAGCGGGAAAGAGACCCAGTACTTC. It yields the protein CAWSVHSGKETQYF.

The DNA of the CDR3 is TGCGCCAGCAGCCAAGTTCTAGCGGGGACGGGGCAGTACTTC. Translated: CASSQVLAGTGQYF. This chain links TRBV4-3 with TRBJ2-7, with 9 bases lining up with TRBD2. CDR3 length equals 14 residues. The germline V gene has CDR1 LGHNA and CDR2 YSLEER. J was trimmed by 9 bases and V by 1 base; bases with no gene match: 7.